This is a list of T cell receptor beta chains from one sample in a study of T cell changes during pregnancy in multiple sclerosis. Assay: immunoSEQ multiplex PCR; the TCRdb copy retains only in-frame clones and omits some. Among tens of thousands of clones, more than 85% were seen once, and the ten largest hold less than 2%. The sequencing used peripheral blood, collected in the first trimester of pregnancy. These receptors were obtained from a female donor with multiple sclerosis, enrolled in a pregnancy study. The CDR3 runs from the conserved cysteine through the conserved F or W. A D gene is named only where the DNA matches it firmly. Size values are once, few and many counts, or a class for expanded clones, and some rows have none.

CASSLTGAGPNYGYTF | TGCGCCAGCAGCTTGACAGGGGCAGGGCCTAACTATGGCTACACCTTC | TRBV5-1 | . | TRBJ1-2 | TRBD1
CASRHGTGEGYTGELFF | TGTGCCAGCAGACACGGGACAGGGGAAGGTTACACCGGGGAGCTGTTTTTT | TRBV11-2 | . | TRBJ2-2 | TRBD1
CASSQRDGRGTDTQYF | TGCGCCAGCAGCCAAAGGGACGGGAGGGGAACAGATACGCAGTATTTT | TRBV4-1 | . | TRBJ2-3 | TRBD2
CASSFPRGGTDTGELFF | TGTGCCAGCAGCTTCCCCCGGGGGGGGACGGACACCGGGGAGCTGTTTTTT | TRBV13 | . | TRBJ2-2 | TRBD2
CASSSATGTSGNYEQFF | TGTGCCAGCAGCTCGGCGACCGGGACTAGCGGGAACTATGAGCAGTTCTTC | TRBV7-6 | . | TRBJ2-1 | TRBD2
CASRREVPGGYTF | TGTGCCAGTAGGCGTGAGGTCCCGGGTGGCTACACCTTC | TRBV19 | many | TRBJ1-2 | .
CASSFRGAGEQYF | TGTGCCAGCAGCTTCAGGGGGGCGGGCGAGCAGTACTTC | TRBV5-4 | . | TRBJ2-7 | .
CASSPSGVDTEAFF | TGTGCCAGCAGTCCTTCGGGGGTGGATACTGAAGCTTTCTTT | TRBV28 | . | TRBJ1-1 | .
CASSRLARANEQFF | TGTGCCAGCAGCCGACTAGCCCGGGCCAATGAGCAGTTCTTC | TRBV7-8 | . | TRBJ2-1 | TRBD2
CASSQVSTEAFF | TGTGCCAGCAGCCAAGTATCCACTGAAGCTTTCTTT | TRBV14 | . | TRBJ1-1 | .
CASSLGGGSTDTQYF | TGTGCCAGCAGCTTAGGCGGCGGGAGCACAGATACGCAGTATTTT | TRBV11-3 | . | TRBJ2-3 | .
CASSLTYNEQFF | TGCGCCAGCAGCCTCACTTACAATGAGCAGTTCTTC | TRBV4-1 | . | TRBJ2-1 | .
CASIAAGVTEAFF | TGTGCCAGCATTGCCGCAGGGGTCACTGAAGCTTTCTTT | TRBV6-5 | once | TRBJ1-1 | .